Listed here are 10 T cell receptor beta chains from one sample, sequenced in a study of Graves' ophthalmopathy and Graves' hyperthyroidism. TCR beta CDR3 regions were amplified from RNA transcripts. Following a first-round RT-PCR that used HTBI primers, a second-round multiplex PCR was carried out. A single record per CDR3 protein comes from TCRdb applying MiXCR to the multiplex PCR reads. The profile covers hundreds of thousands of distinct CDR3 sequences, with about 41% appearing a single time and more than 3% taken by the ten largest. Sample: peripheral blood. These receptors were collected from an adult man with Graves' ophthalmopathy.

CDR3 in amino acids: CASGRQGIFQETQYF. The CDR3 coding sequence is TGTGCCTCCGGTAGGCAGGGAATATTCCAAGAGACCCAGTACTTC. The rearrangement links TRBV6-5 to TRBJ2-5, with a possible D match to TRBD1 (5 bases). V was clipped by 11 bases and J by 1 base, with 20 bases between them. This CDR3 has 15 amino acids. Per the germline V gene, CDR1 is MNHEY and CDR2 is SVGAGI.

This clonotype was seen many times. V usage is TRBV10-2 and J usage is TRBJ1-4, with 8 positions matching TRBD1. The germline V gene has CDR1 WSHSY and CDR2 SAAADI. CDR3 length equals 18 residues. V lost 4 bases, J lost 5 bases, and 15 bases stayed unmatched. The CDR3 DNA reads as TGCGCCAGCAGTGGAAGGGGCAGGGGGCTTCGGGAGAATGAAAAACTGTTTTTT. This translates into CASSGRGRGLRENEKLFF.

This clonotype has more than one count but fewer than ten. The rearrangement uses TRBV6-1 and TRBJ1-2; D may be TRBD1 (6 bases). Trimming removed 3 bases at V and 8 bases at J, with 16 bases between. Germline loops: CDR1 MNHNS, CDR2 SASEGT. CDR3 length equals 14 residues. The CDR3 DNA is TGTGCCAGCAGTGAGGCTGTGGGGGCTCGCGGCTACACCTTC. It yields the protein CASSEAVGARGYTF.

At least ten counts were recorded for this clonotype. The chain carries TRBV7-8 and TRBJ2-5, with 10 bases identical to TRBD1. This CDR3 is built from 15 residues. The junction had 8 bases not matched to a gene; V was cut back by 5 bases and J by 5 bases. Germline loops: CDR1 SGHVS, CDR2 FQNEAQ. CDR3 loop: CASSTGQGVAETQYF. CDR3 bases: TGTGCCAGCAGCACCGGACAGGGGGTGGCTGAGACCCAGTACTTC.

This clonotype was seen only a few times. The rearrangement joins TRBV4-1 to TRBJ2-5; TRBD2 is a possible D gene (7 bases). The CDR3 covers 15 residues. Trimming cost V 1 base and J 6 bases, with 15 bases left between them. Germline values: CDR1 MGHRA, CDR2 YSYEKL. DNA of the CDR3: TGCGCCAGCAGCCAAGTGGGGGGGGGCGAAAAGACCCAGTACTTC. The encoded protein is CASSQVGGGEKTQYF.

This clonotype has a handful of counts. The CDR3 nucleotides are TGCAGCGTCGTTAGAATCTCCTACAATGAGCAGTTCTTC. Translated: CSVVRISYNEQFF. The gene calls are TRBV29-1 and TRBJ2-1; no definite D call. The CDR3 consists of 13 residues. V lost 6 bases and J 0 bases, leaving 9 bases between the germline ends. Per germline, CDR1 SQVTM and CDR2 ANQGSEA.

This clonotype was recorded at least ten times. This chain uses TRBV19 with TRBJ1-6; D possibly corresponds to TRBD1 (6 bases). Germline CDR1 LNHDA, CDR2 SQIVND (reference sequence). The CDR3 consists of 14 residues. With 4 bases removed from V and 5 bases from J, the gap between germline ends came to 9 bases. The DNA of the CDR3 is TGTGCCAGTAGTAGGGACACCGATAATTCACCCCTCCACTTT. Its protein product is CASSRDTDNSPLHF.

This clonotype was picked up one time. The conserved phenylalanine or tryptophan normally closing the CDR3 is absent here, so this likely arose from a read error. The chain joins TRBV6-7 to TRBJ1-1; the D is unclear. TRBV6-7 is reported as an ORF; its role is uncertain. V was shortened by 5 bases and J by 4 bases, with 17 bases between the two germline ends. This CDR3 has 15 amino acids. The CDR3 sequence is CASSEYDRAGTEAFL. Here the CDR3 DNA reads TGTGCCAGCAGTGAATACGACCGAGCGGGCACTGAAGCTTTCCTT.

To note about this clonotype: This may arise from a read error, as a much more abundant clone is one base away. The CDR3 protein is CASSVDSYNEQFF. Here the CDR3 DNA reads TGTGCCAGCAGCGTAGACTCCTACAATGAGCAGTTCTTC. The J gene is TRBJ2-7, the V gene TRBV9; D gene unclear. The J call may be in error: the DNA end matches TRBJ2-1 better. The germline V gene has CDR1 SGDLS and CDR2 YYNGEE. This CDR3 comprises 13 residues.

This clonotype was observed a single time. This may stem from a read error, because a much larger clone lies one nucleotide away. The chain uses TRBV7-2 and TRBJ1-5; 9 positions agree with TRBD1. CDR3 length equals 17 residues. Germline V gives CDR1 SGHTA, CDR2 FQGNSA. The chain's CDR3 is CASSSGTGFFSNQSQHF. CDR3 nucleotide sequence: TGTGCCAGCAGCTCCGGGACAGGGTTTTTTAGCAATCAGTCCCAGCATTTT.